This is a list of T cell receptor beta chains from one sample in a study of shared clonotypes between healthy human individuals. Sequencing used immunoSEQ multiplex PCR; TCRdb keeps in-frame clones, though not all of them. The table lists roughly 1.4 million clones, approximately 98.5% of them singletons, with roughly 0.35% in the top ten. Input material: naive CD4+ T cells sorted from blood. These receptors were collected from a man aged 30 to 39 in good health. CDR3s include the opening cysteine and the closing phenylalanine or tryptophan.

J: TRBJ2-1; length: 14; V: TRBV9; CDR3: CASSVSSANNEQFF
J: TRBJ2-1; length: 14; V: TRBV7-2; CDR3: CASSLVGSYNEQFF
J: TRBJ1-5; length: 17; V: TRBV7-3; CDR3: CASSQTYNIRANQPQHF
J: TRBJ2-1; length: 14; V: TRBV29-1; CDR3: CSVLLARPTNEQFF
J: TRBJ2-7; length: 14; V: TRBV28; CDR3: CASSTGERTRWQYF
J: TRBJ2-2; length: 17; V: TRBV18; CDR3: CASSPRWSGKNTGELFF
J: TRBJ2-2; length: 13; V: TRBV5-1; CDR3: CASSLVGTGELFF
J: TRBJ2-7; length: 13; V: TRBV27; CDR3: CASSLGTSLEQYF
J: TRBJ2-1; length: 14; V: TRBV19; CDR3: CASKLIGDRNEQFF
J: TRBJ2-7; length: 16; V: TRBV6-9; CDR3: CASSYFETGSSYEQYF
J: TRBJ1-1; length: 14; V: TRBV7-9; CDR3: CASSLLPGQTGAFF
J: TRBJ2-5; length: 16; V: TRBV28; CDR3: CASTVTSGSFQETQYF
J: TRBJ2-7; length: 14; V: TRBV7-8; CDR3: CASRNSRGGREQYF
J: TRBJ2-7; length: 11; V: TRBV11-2; CDR3: CASSSQPEQYF
J: TRBJ1-5; length: 17; V: TRBV7-9; CDR3: CASSLIPTGAGNQPQHF
J: TRBJ2-7; length: 13; V: TRBV10-1; CDR3: CASSDAGVFEQYF
J: TRBJ2-7; length: 17; V: TRBV7-9; CDR3: CASSPPSALAGRYEQYF
J: TRBJ1-5; length: 15; V: TRBV7-2; CDR3: CASSLDLSYGDTQHF
J: TRBJ1-2; length: 14; V: TRBV28; CDR3: CASSSNWSNYGYTF
J: TRBJ2-1; length: 14; V: TRBV6-6; CDR3: CASIGTSGSNEQFF
J: TRBJ1-2; length: 13; V: TRBV6-6; CDR3: CASIQGANYGYTF
J: TRBJ1-5; length: 15; V: TRBV2; CDR3: CASSEEGLSNQPQHF
J: TRBJ2-5; length: 15; V: TRBV28; CDR3: CASSLSGRVKETQYF
J: TRBJ2-7; length: 13; V: TRBV2; CDR3: CASSEGGPYEQYF
J: TRBJ2-5; length: 13; V: TRBV7-6; CDR3: CASSLRVRETQYF
J: TRBJ2-1; length: 17; V: TRBV10-1; CDR3: CASSEFASGLAGVEQFF
J: TRBJ1-2; length: 10; V: TRBV2; CDR3: CASSPYGYTF
J: TRBJ1-2; length: 15; V: TRBV4-3; CDR3: CASSQGTALSYGYTF
J: TRBJ2-3; length: 17; V: TRBV9; CDR3: CASSRSVVLAGSDTQYF
J: TRBJ2-7; length: 14; V: TRBV5-1; CDR3: CASSLSVLSYEQYF
J: TRBJ2-2; length: 13; V: TRBV2; CDR3: CASSELYTGELFF
J: TRBJ2-7; length: 13; V: TRBV25-1; CDR3: CASRTSGYYEQYF
J: TRBJ2-3; length: 19; V: TRBV9; CDR3: CASSVDGRLADEGTDTQYF